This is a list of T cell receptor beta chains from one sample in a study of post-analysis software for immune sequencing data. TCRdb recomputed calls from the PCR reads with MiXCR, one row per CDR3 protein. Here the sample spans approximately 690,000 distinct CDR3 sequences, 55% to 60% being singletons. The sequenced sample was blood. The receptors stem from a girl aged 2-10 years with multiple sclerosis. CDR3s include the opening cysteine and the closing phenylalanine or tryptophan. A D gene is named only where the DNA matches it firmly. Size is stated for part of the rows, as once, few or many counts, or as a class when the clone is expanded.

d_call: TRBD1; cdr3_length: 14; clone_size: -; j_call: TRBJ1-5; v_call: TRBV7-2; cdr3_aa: CASSPGQGEQPQHF; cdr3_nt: TGTGCCAGCAGCCCGGGACAGGGGGAGCAGCCCCAGCATTTT
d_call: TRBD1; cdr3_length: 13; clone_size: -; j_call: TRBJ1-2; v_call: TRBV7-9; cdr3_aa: CASSQGGGNGYTF; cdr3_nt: TGTGCCAGCAGCCAGGGGGGTGGAAACGGCTACACCTTC
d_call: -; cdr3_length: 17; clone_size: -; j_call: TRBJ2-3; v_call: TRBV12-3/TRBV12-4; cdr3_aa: CASPPDPVGSLPDTQYF; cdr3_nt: TGTGCCAGCCCGCCTGACCCCGTCGGTAGTCTCCCAGATACGCAGTATTTT
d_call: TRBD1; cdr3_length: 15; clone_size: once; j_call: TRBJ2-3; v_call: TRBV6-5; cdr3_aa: CASRSGQGGTDTQYF; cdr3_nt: TGTGCCAGCAGATCGGGACAGGGAGGGACAGATACGCAGTATTTT
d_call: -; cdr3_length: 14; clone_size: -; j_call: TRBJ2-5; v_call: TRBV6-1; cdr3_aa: CASSRDWGYNEQYF; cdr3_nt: TGTGCCAGCAGCCGGGACTGGGGTTACAATGAGCAGTACTTC
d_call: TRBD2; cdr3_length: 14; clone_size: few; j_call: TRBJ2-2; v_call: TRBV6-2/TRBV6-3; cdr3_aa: CASRGTSDTGELFF; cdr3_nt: TGTGCCAGCAGGGGGACTAGCGACACCGGGGAGCTGTTTTTT
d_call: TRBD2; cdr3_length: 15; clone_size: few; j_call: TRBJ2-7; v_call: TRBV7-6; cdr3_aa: CASSMLGSGSFEQYF; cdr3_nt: TGTGCCAGCAGCATGTTGGGTAGCGGGAGTTTCGAGCAGTACTTC
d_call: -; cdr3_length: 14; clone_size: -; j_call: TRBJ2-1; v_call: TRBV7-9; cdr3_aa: CGTPGGTPYNEQFF; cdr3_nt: TGTGGGACTCCGGGCGGGACCCCTTACAATGAGCAGTTCTTC
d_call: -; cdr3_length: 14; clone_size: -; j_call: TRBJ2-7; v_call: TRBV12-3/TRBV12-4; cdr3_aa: CASSFRDILYEQYF; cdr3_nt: TGTGCCAGCAGTTTTCGGGACATCCTCTACGAGCAGTACTTC
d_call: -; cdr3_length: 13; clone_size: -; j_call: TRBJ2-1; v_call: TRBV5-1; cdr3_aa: CASSQRDSNEQFF; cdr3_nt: TGCGCCAGCAGCCAGAGGGACTCAAATGAGCAGTTCTTC
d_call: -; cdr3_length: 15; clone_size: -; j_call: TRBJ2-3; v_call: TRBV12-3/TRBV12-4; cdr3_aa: CASSSSQRGTDTQYF; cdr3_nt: TGTGCCAGCAGTAGTTCGCAGCGGGGCACAGATACGCAGTATTTT
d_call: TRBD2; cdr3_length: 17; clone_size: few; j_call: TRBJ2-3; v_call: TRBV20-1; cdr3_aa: CSASPFLSGRAPDTQYF; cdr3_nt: TGCAGTGCTAGTCCCTTTCTTAGCGGGAGGGCCCCAGATACGCAGTATTTT
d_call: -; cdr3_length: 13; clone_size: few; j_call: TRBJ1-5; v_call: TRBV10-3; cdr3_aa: CAISVGSNQPQHF; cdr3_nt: TGTGCCATCAGTGTTGGGAGCAATCAGCCCCAGCATTTT
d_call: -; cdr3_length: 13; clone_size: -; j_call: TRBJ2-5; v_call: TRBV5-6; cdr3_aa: CASSLTRAETQYF; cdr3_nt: TGTGCCAGCAGCTTGACCAGGGCCGAGACCCAGTACTTC
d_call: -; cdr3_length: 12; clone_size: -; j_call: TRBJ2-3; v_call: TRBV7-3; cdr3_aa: CTSSSQGDTQYF; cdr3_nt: TGTACCAGCAGCTCTCAAGGCGATACGCAGTATTTT
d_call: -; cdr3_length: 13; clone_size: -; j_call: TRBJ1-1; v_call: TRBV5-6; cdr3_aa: CASSLDRFTEAFF; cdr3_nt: TGTGCCAGCAGCTTGGACCGCTTCACTGAAGCTTTCTTT
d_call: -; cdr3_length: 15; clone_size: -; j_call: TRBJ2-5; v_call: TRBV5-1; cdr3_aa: CASSLGRMETETQYF; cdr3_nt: TGCGCCAGCAGCTTGGGTCGAATGGAAACAGAGACCCAGTACTTC
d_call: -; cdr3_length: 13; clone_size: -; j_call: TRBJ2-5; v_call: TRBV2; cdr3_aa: CASSVIEEETQYF; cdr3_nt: TGTGCCAGCAGTGTAATAGAGGAGGAGACCCAGTACTTC
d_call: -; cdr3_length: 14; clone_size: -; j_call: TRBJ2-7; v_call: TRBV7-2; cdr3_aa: CASSLQGLQHYQYF; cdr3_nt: TGTGCCAGCAGCCTCCAGGGACTCCAACATTACCAGTACTTC
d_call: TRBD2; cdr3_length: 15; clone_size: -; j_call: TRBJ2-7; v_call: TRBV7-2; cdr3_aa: CASSLGVAGKIEQYF; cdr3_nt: TGTGCCAGCAGCTTAGGGGTAGCGGGGAAAATCGAGCAGTACTTC
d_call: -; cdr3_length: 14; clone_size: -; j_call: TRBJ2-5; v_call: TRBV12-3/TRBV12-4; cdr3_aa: CASSLFEGGETQYF; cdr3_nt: TGTGCCAGCAGCCTTTTTGAGGGGGGAGAGACCCAGTACTTC
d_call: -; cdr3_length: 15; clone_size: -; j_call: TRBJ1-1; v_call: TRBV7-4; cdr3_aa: CASTPGSDGNTEAFF; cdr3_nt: TGTGCCAGCACCCCAGGCTCCGATGGGAACACTGAAGCTTTCTTT
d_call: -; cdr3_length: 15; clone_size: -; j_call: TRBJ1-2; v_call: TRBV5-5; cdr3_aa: CASSFWEKANYGYTF; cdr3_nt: TGTGCCAGCAGCTTTTGGGAAAAGGCGAACTATGGCTACACCTTC
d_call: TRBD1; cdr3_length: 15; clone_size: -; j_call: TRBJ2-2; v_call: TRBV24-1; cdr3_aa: CATSDQQGITGELFF; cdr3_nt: TGTGCCACCAGTGACCAACAGGGGATCACCGGGGAGCTGTTTTTT
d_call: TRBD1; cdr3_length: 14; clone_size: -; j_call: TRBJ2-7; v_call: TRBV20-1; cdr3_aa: CSAAQRQGNYEQYF; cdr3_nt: TGCAGTGCTGCACAAAGACAGGGAAACTACGAGCAGTACTTC
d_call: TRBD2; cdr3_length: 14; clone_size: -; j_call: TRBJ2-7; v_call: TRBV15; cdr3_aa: CATSRELAGYEQYF; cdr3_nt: TGTGCCACCAGCAGAGAACTAGCGGGCTACGAGCAGTACTTC
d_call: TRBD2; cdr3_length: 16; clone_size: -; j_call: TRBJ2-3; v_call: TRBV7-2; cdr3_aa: CASSPRGGGGTDTQYF; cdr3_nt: TGTGCCAGCAGCCCCCGCGGGGGTGGAGGCACAGATACGCAGTATTTT
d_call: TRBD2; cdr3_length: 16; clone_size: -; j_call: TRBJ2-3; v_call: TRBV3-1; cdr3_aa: CASSPGLAGVRDTQYF; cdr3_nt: TGTGCCAGCAGCCCTGGACTAGCGGGAGTTAGAGATACGCAGTATTTT
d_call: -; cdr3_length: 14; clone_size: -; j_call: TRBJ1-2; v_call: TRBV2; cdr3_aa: CASSESGSNYGYTF; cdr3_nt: TGTGCCAGCAGTGAAAGTGGCAGCAACTATGGCTACACCTTC
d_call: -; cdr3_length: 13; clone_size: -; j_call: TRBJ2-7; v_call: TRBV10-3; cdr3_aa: CAISESAGYEQYF; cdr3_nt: TGTGCCATCAGTGAGTCGGCCGGTTACGAGCAGTACTTC
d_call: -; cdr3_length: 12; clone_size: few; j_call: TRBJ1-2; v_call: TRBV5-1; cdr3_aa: CASSSGQNGYTF; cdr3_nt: TGCGCCAGCAGCTCAGGACAGAATGGCTACACCTTC
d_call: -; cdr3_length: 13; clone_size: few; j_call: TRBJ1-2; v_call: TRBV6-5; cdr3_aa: CASSYRDVGGYTF; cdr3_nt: TGTGCCAGCAGTTACCGGGACGTCGGCGGCTACACCTTC
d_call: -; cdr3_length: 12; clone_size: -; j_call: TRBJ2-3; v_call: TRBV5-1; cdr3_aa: CASSEGSDTQYF; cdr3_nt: TGCGCCAGCAGCGAGGGATCAGATACGCAGTATTTT
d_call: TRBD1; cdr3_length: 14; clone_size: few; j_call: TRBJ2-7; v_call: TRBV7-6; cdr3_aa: CASSLAAGGGEQYF; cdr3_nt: TGTGCCAGCAGCTTGGCGGCAGGGGGCGGTGAGCAGTACTTC
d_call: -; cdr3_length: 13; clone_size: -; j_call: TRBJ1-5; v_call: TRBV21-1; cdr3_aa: CASTPSTFEPQHF; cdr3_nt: TGTGCCAGCACACCATCCACTTTCGAGCCCCAGCATTTT
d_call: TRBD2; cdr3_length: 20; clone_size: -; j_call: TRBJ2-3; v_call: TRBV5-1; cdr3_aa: CVSSLGTSGTPDYSTDTQYF; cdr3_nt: TGCGTCAGCAGCTTAGGGACTAGCGGCACGCCGGATTATAGCACAGATACGCAGTATTTT
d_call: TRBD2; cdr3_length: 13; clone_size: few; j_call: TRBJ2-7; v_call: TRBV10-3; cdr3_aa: CAISVAGEGEQYF; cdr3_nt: TGTGCCATCAGCGTAGCGGGAGAGGGCGAGCAGTACTTC
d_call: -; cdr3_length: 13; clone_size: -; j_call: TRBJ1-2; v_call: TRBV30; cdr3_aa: CASTDLANYGYTF; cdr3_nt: TGTGCCTCCACCGATTTAGCTAACTATGGCTACACCTTC
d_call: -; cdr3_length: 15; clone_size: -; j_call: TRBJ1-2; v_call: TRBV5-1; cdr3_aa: CASSLEGGTDYGYTF; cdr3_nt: TGCGCCAGCAGCTTGGAGGGGGGTACCGACTATGGCTACACCTTC
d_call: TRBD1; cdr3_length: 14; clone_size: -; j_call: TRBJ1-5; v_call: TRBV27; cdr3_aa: CASSGQGARQPQHF; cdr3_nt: TGTGCCAGCAGTGGACAGGGGGCAAGGCAGCCCCAGCATTTT
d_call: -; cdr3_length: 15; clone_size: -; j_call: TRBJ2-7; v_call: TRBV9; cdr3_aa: CASSVESGATYEQYF; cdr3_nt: TGTGCCAGCAGCGTAGAATCAGGGGCGACCTACGAGCAGTACTTC
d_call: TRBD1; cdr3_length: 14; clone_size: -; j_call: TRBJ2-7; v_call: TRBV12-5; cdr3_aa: CASDPGQGTYEQYF; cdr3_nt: TGTGCTAGTGACCCGGGACAGGGAACCTACGAGCAGTACTTC
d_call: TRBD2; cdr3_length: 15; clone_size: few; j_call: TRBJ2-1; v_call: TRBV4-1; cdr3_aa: CASSWTSGSPNEQFF; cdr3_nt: TGCGCCAGCAGCTGGACTAGCGGGAGTCCCAATGAGCAGTTCTTC
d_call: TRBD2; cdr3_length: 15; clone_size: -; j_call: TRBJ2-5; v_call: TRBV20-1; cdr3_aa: CSAYGGRGVRSTQYF; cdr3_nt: TGCAGTGCTTACGGGGGGCGGGGGGTCCGATCAACCCAGTACTTC
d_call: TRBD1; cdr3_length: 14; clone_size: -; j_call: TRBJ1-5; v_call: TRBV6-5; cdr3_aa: CASSSDRGNQPQHF; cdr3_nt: TGTGCCAGCAGTTCCGACAGGGGGAATCAGCCCCAGCATTTT
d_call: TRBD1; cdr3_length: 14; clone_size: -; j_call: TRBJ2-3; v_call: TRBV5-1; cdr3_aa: CATRGGSDTDTQYF; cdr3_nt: TGCGCCACCCGAGGGGGCAGCGACACAGATACGCAGTATTTT
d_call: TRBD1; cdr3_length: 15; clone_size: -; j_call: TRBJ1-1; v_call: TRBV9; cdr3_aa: CASSKRTGGGTEAFF; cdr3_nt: TGTGCCAGCAGCAAACGGACAGGGGGCGGGACTGAAGCTTTCTTT
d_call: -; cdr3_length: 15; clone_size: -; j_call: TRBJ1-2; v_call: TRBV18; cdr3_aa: CASSPESVAAPGYTF; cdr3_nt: TGTGCCAGCTCACCAGAGAGTGTAGCGGCGCCAGGCTACACCTTC
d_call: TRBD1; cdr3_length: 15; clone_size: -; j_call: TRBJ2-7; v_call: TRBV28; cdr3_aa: CASSSPPDRGNKQYF; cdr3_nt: TGTGCCAGCAGTTCACCCCCTGACAGGGGCAATAAGCAGTACTTC
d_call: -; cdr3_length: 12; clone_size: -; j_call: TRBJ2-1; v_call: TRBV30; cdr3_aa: CAWGPNYNEQFF; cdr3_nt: TGTGCCTGGGGCCCGAATTACAATGAGCAGTTCTTC